This T cell receptor (beta chain) originates from a study of neurological immune-mediated disorders. This clonotype came up many times. Its antigen is as yet unknown. Germline V lookup: CDR1 SGHKS, CDR2 YYEKEE (reference sequence). V lost 5 bases to trimming and J lost 4 bases, with 18 bases between them. The CDR3 has 15 amino acids. Study-wide points: The study found no CDR3 amino acid sequences shared by expanded clones across subjects, suggesting private repertoires in all groups. HTLV-1-associated myelopathy had the most TCR clonal expansion, while multiple sclerosis had the least, a level that fell below healthy controls.

TCRdb reprocessed the 5' RACE reads via MiXCR and lists one record per CDR3 protein. The table lists roughly 56,000 distinct CDR3 sequences, 3% to 4% of them singletons. V usage is TRBV5-5 and J usage is TRBJ1-1; tentatively, D is TRBD1 (5 bases). This TCR was recovered from an older woman with multiple sclerosis. What was sequenced was PBMCs. CDR3 in DNA: TGTGCCAGCAGTCCGGGGCGATCAATTGGCACTGAAGCTTTCTTT. Protein product: CASSPGRSIGTEAFF. Using reference TRBV5-5 and TRBJ1-1 for the parts outside the CDR3, the full variable domain is DAGVTQSPTHLIKTRGQQVTLRCSPISGHKSVSWYQQVLGQGPQFIFQYYEKEERGRGNFPDRFSARQFPNYSSELNVNALLLGDSALYLCASSPGRSIGTEAFFGQGTRLTVV.